Shown below are 21 T cell receptor beta chains from a single sample sequenced in a study of glioma-infiltrating T cells after dendritic cell vaccination. Produced via immunoSEQ multiplex PCR; TCRdb's table is partial and in-frame only. The table shows over 90,000 clones, with around 80% occurring only once. Time point denoted: after dendritic cell vaccination, including at tumor progression/relapse. The sample in question was blood, obtained after dendritic cell vaccination. The receptors stem from a human donor with glioblastoma.

The chain employs TRBV5-1 and TRBJ2-5; tentative D call: TRBD2 (6 bases). Germline V CDR1 and CDR2: SGHRS, YFSETQ. This CDR3 region has 15 residues. Trimming took 4 bases from V and 3 from J, leaving 16 bases between them. The CDR3: CASSRDSETKETQYF. CDR3 DNA: TGCGCCAGCAGCAGGGACTCTGAGACAAAAGAGACCCAGTACTTC.

CDR3 nucleotides: TGTGCCAGTAAGGCCGGATGGGCGGGAACCTCCTACAATGAGCAGTTCTTC. It codes for CASKAGWAGTSYNEQFF. V is TRBV19 and J is TRBJ2-1; TRBD2 is a possible D gene (6 bases). CDR3 size: 17 residues. Germline V gene data show CDR1 as LNHDA and CDR2 as SQIVND (reference sequence). V lost 7 bases to trimming and J lost 0 bases, with 19 bases between them.

This chain links TRBV7-9 with TRBJ2-3, with 7 bases that match TRBD1. The trim removed 3 bases at V and 2 bases at J, leaving 5 bases unmatched. Germline V CDR1 and CDR2: SEHNR, FQNEAQ (reference sequence). The CDR3 runs to 15 residues. The CDR3 here is CASSFWDSATDTQYF. The CDR3 bases are TGTGCCAGCAGCTTCTGGGACAGCGCCACAGATACGCAGTATTTT.

In the case of this clone: Its ends do not fully match the called genes, so a read error is possible. The chain combines TRBV5-1 with TRBJ2-7; 15 bases are shared with TRBD2. The germline V gene encodes CDR1 SGHRS and CDR2 YFSETQ. The CDR3 extends over 15 amino acids. The CDR3 here is CASSFQATGTSGRFF. The CDR3 nucleotides are TGCGCCAGCAGCTTTCAAGCAACCGGGACTAGCGGGAGGTTCTTC.

CDR3 in amino acids: CASSPTGQETQYF. DNA of the CDR3: TGCGCCAGCAGCCCGACAGGACAAGAGACCCAGTACTTC. The V call is TRBV4-1, the J call TRBJ2-5, with a tentative D call TRBD1 (6 bases). Germline lookup yields CDR1 MGHRA and CDR2 YSYEKL. This CDR3 has 13 residues. Trimming cost V 4 bases and J 2 bases, with 8 bases left between them.

The chain has TRBV6-5 and TRBJ2-3; weak D call: TRBD2 (5 bases). This CDR3 has 15 residues. V was shortened by 6 bases and J by 4 bases, with 17 bases between the two germline ends. Germline loops: CDR1 MNHEY, CDR2 SVGAGI. For the CDR3, the DNA is TGTGCCAGCAGCCACTATCAGGAGGCCGCAGATACGCAGTATTTT. It is translated as CASSHYQEAADTQYF.

This clone was detected many times. The gene calls are TRBV5-1 and TRBJ1-4; no clear D. Trimming took 0 bases from V and 8 from J, leaving 11 bases between them. The V gene's germline CDR1 is SGHRS and CDR2 YFSETQ. CDR3 size: 14 residues. The DNA of the CDR3 is TGCGCCAGCAGCTTGGAGAACCACGGGGAAAAACTGTTTTTT. Protein: CASSLENHGEKLFF.

This chain uses TRBV19 with TRBJ1-5, with D uncertain. V gave up 8 bases and J gave up 5 bases, with 16 bases separating them. Germline V gene data show CDR1 as LNHDA and CDR2 as SQIVND (reference sequence). The CDR3 has 14 residues. The CDR3 sequence: CASPLLAPYQPQHF. Here the CDR3 DNA reads TGTGCCAGTCCCCTTCTGGCCCCTTATCAGCCCCAGCATTTT.

The chain uses TRBV9 and TRBJ1-1; D unclear. The CDR3 spans 14 residues. The ends were cut back, 0 bases at V and 7 bases at J, with 13 bases in the middle. Germline CDR1 reads SGDLS; CDR2 reads YYNGEE. The CDR3 sequence: CASSVGNMNLEAFF. Written as DNA, the CDR3 is TGTGCCAGCAGCGTAGGAAACATGAACCTTGAAGCTTTCTTT.

The chain has TRBV2 and TRBJ1-5; the D is unclear. The germline V gene has CDR1 SNHLY and CDR2 FYNNEI. V shed 4 bases and J shed 7 bases, with 14 bases lying between them. The CDR3 has 14 amino acids. The CDR3 nucleotides read TGTGCCAGCAGTGTTAACGGGGATATCCAGCCCCAGCATTTT. Amino acid sequence: CASSVNGDIQPQHF.

The chain joins TRBV5-1 to TRBJ2-3; TRBD2 aligns across 8 bases. Trimming cost V 5 bases and J 4 bases; bases outside gene matches: 6. Germline V CDR1 and CDR2: SGHRS, YFSETQ. The length of the CDR3 is 14 residues. The CDR3 protein is CASSPGGGADTQYF. The CDR3 DNA reads as TGCGCCAGCAGTCCCGGGGGGGGAGCAGATACGCAGTATTTT.

The rearrangement links TRBV19 to TRBJ2-3; D perhaps matches TRBD2 (6 bases). Trimming shortened V by 9 bases and J by 5 bases, and 9 bases separated the two germline ends. Germline values: CDR1 LNHDA, CDR2 SQIVND (reference sequence). The CDR3 spans 11 residues. DNA for the CDR3: TGTGCCAGCGGGAGAGAAGATACGCAGTATTTT. Protein: CASGREDTQYF.

This chain connects TRBV28 to TRBJ1-5; D perhaps matches TRBD1 (6 bases). CDR1 and CDR2 from the germline V gene are MDHEN and SYDVKM. V lost 5 bases and J 3 bases, leaving 14 bases between the germline ends. This CDR3 region has 15 residues. The CDR3 DNA reads TGTGCCAGCAGTCGACCCCCAGGGGCCAATCAGCCCCAGCATTTT. Its protein product is CASSRPPGANQPQHF.

This CDR3 reads CASSPRDRYNEQFF. The CDR3 DNA sequence: TGTGCCAGCAGCCCCCGGGACAGATACAATGAGCAGTTCTTC. The chain employs TRBV5-8 and TRBJ2-1; 7 nucleotides line up with TRBD1. This CDR3 is built from 14 residues. The J segment lost 4 bases and the V segment lost 4 bases, leaving 5 bases of the junction unmatched. CDR1 is SGHTS and CDR2 is YDEGEE in the germline V gene.

This clone was detected ten times or more. The chain recombines TRBV6-5 with TRBJ1-2, with D maybe TRBD1 (5 bases). The length of the CDR3 is 13 residues. The germline V gene encodes CDR1 MNHEY and CDR2 SVGAGI. V was trimmed by 2 bases and J by 6 bases, leaving 10 bases between them. The CDR3 here is CASSYGSRDGYTF. CDR3 bases: TGTGCCAGCAGTTACGGCAGCAGGGATGGCTACACCTTC.

The genes are TRBV25-1 and TRBJ2-5, with 10 nucleotides matching TRBD1. CDR3 length: 16 amino acids. Germline-derived CDR1 and CDR2 are MGHDK and SYGVNS. The J segment lost 5 bases and the V segment lost 5 bases, leaving 11 bases of the junction unmatched. The chain's CDR3 is CASSRNRGQGKETQYF. The CDR3 DNA is TGTGCCAGCAGTAGAAACCGGGGACAGGGGAAGGAGACCCAGTACTTC.

V gene TRBV15 combines with J gene TRBJ1-5; the match to TRBD1 covers 7 bases. Germline CDR1 is LNHNV and CDR2 is YYDKDF (reference sequence). Trimming cost V 5 bases and J 0 bases; bases outside gene matches: 4. The CDR3 consists of 15 residues. The CDR3 here is CATSRDRDSNQPQHF. The CDR3, as DNA: TGTGCCACCAGCCGCGACAGGGATAGCAATCAGCCCCAGCATTTT.

The V and J genes are TRBV6-6 and TRBJ2-7, with 14 bases lining up with TRBD2. The germline CDR1 and CDR2 sequences are MNHNY and SVGAGI (reference sequence). The CDR3 loop spans 15 amino acids. The V gene end was trimmed by 5 bases and the J gene end by 6 bases; junction bases not matched to a gene: 6. CDR3 loop: CASSQTGLAGGEQYF. The CDR3 bases are TGTGCCAGCAGTCAAACCGGACTAGCGGGAGGCGAGCAGTACTTC.

This clone has only one observation. J is TRBJ2-1 and V is TRBV5-1, with a tentative D call TRBD1 (6 bases). This CDR3 has 14 residues. V was trimmed by 0 bases and J by 5 bases, leaving 9 bases between them. Germline lookup yields CDR1 SGHRS and CDR2 YFSETQ. The CDR3 here is CASSLGQDNNEQFF. Here the CDR3 DNA reads TGCGCCAGCAGCTTGGGACAGGATAACAATGAGCAGTTCTTC.

The chain uses TRBV11-3 and TRBJ1-1; D call uncertain. This CDR3 has 13 amino acids. Trimming took 4 bases from V and 3 from J, leaving 9 bases between them. Germline lookup yields CDR1 SGHNT and CDR2 YENEEA. This CDR3 reads CASSYQRYTEAFF. CDR3 in DNA: TGTGCCAGCAGCTACCAGAGGTACACTGAAGCTTTCTTT.

This clone was detected only a few times. The gene calls are TRBV30 and TRBJ2-3; no definite D call. From germline, CDR1 is GTSNPN and CDR2 SVGIG (reference sequence). The CDR3 covers 10 residues. V dropped 3 bases and J dropped 12 bases, with 10 bases sitting between them. The CDR3 here is CAWSDRSQYF. The CDR3 DNA reads TGTGCCTGGAGCGATCGGTCCCAGTATTTT.